Following are 2 T cell receptor beta chains from one sample sequenced in a study of blood T cell repertoires in COVID-19. Repertoires were generated with immunoSEQ multiplex PCR, while TCRdb's copy carries only in-frame clones and drops some. This repertoire shows 200,000 or so clones, over 75% found once; its top ten account for approximately 7.4%. Sequencing used PBMCs or T cells enriched from blood (not recorded which). The receptors stem from a woman between 35 and 50 years old with acute COVID-19.

V and J are TRBV28 and TRBJ2-5; 10 nucleotides line up with TRBD2. Losses at the gene ends were 10 bases for V and 5 bases for J; bases not matched to a gene: 10. CDR1 and CDR2 from the germline V gene are MDHEN and SYDVKM. There are 14 residues in the CDR3. In DNA, the CDR3 is TGTGCCACCGGAGCGGGAGGGCCCCGGGAGACCCAGTACTTC. The encoded protein is CATGAGGPRETQYF.

The V and J genes are TRBV9 and TRBJ1-4; 8 bases are shared with TRBD1. Germline V gene sequence: CDR1 SGDLS, CDR2 YYNGEE. This CDR3 comprises 14 residues. The junction had 4 bases not matched to a gene; V was cut back by 2 bases and J by 7 bases. The CDR3 coding sequence is TGTGCCAGCAGCGTCCGTGGGACAGGTGAAAAACTGTTTTTT. Translating gives CASSVRGTGEKLFF.